The source of this T cell receptor beta chain is a study of blood T cell repertoires in COVID-19. Whole-study context: Some COVID-19 samples were acute and others convalescent; all came from the United States, Italy and Spain.

Germline values: CDR1 MNHEY, CDR2 SMNVEV (reference sequence). The CDR3 length is 16 residues. Germline trimming cut 5 bases from V and 6 bases from J; bases unmatched to any gene: 9. Clones were read by immunoSEQ multiplex PCR, and TCRdb kept only the in-frame ones, dropping some. This sample has roughly 140,000 clones, with roughly 80% found just once. Source material: peripheral blood. V is TRBV27 and J is TRBJ2-3, with 12 bases fitting TRBD2. This TCR derives from a human donor in a cohort sampled during active COVID-19. CDR3 DNA: TGTGCCAGCAGTGTACTAGCGGGGGGCCGGTCCGATACGCAGTATTTT. Encoded protein: CASSVLAGGRSDTQYF.